The 21 T cell receptor beta chains in this list originate from one sample, sequenced in a study of beta chain features in type 1 diabetes. Since all of the isolated RNA was reverse transcribed, expressed TCRB transcripts were what got sequenced. The repertoire was sequenced with immunoSEQ multiplex PCR; TCRdb's copy has only in-frame clones and lacks some. The sample includes under 550,000 clones, about 10% of them seen just once. The material sequenced was naive CD4+ T cells from blood. All receptors derive from a young woman in good health.

The gene calls are TRBV19 and TRBJ2-4; TRBD1 matches at 7 bases. Germline trimming cut 3 bases from V and 3 bases from J; bases unmatched to any gene: 8. Germline CDR1 LNHDA, CDR2 SQIVND (reference sequence). The CDR3 is 16 amino acids. The DNA for the CDR3 is TGTGCCAGTAGTATGGTTTCAAGACAGGGCAAAAACATTCAGTACTTC. It is translated as CASSMVSRQGKNIQYF. Supplemented by reference TRBV19 and TRBJ2-4, the full variable domain reads DGGITQSPKYLFRKEGQNVTLSCEQNLNHDAMYWYRQDPGQGLRLIYYSQIVNDFQKGDIAEGYSVSREKKESFPLTVTSAQKNPTAFYLCASSMVSRQGKNIQYFGAGTRLSVL.

The chain is built from TRBV29-1 and TRBJ1-1; no clear D gene. There are 12 residues in the CDR3. Trimming pared 7 bases from V and 3 bases from J, leaving 12 bases between. Germline loops: CDR1 SQVTM, CDR2 ANQGSEA. CDR3 sequence: CSGLRWDTEAFF. CDR3 nucleotides: TGCAGCGGGCTACGGTGGGACACTGAAGCTTTCTTT.

The V call is TRBV7-8, the J call TRBJ2-1, with a possible D match to TRBD2 (6 bases). The CDR3 is made up of 16 amino acids. V lost 4 bases and J 3 bases, leaving 16 bases between the germline ends. Per the germline V gene, CDR1 is SGHVS and CDR2 is FQNEAQ. The CDR3 sequence is CASSSLWREDYNEQFF. For the CDR3, the DNA is TGTGCCAGCAGCTCCCTGTGGCGGGAAGACTACAATGAGCAGTTCTTC. Drawing the rest from reference TRBV7-8 and TRBJ2-1, the complete variable domain is GAGVSQSPRYKVAKRGQDVALRCDPISGHVSLFWYQQALGQGPEFLTYFQNEAQLDKSGLPSDRFFAERPEGSVSTLKIQRTQQEDSAVYLCASSSLWREDYNEQFFGPGTRLTVL.

The table lists this clone with a few counts. The J gene is TRBJ1-4, the V gene TRBV20-1, with no clear D. Germline V gene sequence: CDR1 DFQATT, CDR2 SNEGSKA (reference sequence). V was trimmed by 3 bases and J by 11 bases, leaving 10 bases between them. There are 11 residues in the CDR3. CDR3 DNA: TGCAGTGCTAGGACGGGTAATAAACTGTTTTTT. It yields the protein CSARTGNKLFF.

The rearrangement joins TRBV19 to TRBJ2-1; D might be TRBD1 (6 bases). V gave up 6 bases and J gave up 4 bases, with 10 bases separating them. This CDR3 has 13 amino acids. Germline-derived CDR1 and CDR2 are LNHDA and SQIVND (reference sequence). CDR3 residues: CASRDRPYNEQFF. The CDR3 bases are TGTGCCAGTAGGGACAGACCTTACAATGAGCAGTTCTTC. The full variable domain, rest sourced from reference TRBV19 and TRBJ2-1, is DGGITQSPKYLFRKEGQNVTLSCEQNLNHDAMYWYRQDPGQGLRLIYYSQIVNDFQKGDIAEGYSVSREKKESFPLTVTSAQKNPTAFYLCASRDRPYNEQFFGPGTRLTVL.

In its sample, this clone was seen a few times. The rearrangement joins TRBV9 to TRBJ2-2; possibly TRBD2 for D (5 bases). CDR1 is SGDLS and CDR2 is YYNGEE in the germline V gene. The length of the CDR3 is 16 residues. V gave up 0 bases and J gave up 6 bases, with 15 bases separating them. The CDR3 loop is CASSVATGKGAGELFF. The CDR3 DNA reads TGTGCCAGCAGCGTAGCTACGGGGAAGGGAGCCGGGGAGCTGTTTTTT.

J is TRBJ2-7 and V is TRBV15; D unclear. The CDR3 is 15 residues long. The V gene's germline CDR1 is LNHNV and CDR2 YYDKDF (reference sequence). Trimming took 3 bases from V and 2 from J, leaving 14 bases between them. The chain's CDR3 is CATSRASGGPYEQYF. The DNA of the CDR3 is TGTGCCACCAGCAGGGCTAGTGGTGGCCCCTACGAGCAGTACTTC. Variable domain in full (rest from reference TRBV15 and TRBJ2-7): DAMVIQNPRYQVTQFGKPVTLSCSQTLNHNVMYWYQQKSSQAPKLLFHYYDKDFNNEADTPDNFQSRRPNTSFCFLDIRSPGLGDTAMYLCATSRASGGPYEQYFGPGTRLTVT.

CDR3 region: CASSEAMVTGGVYEQYF. For the CDR3, the DNA is TGTGCCAGCAGTGAAGCTATGGTGACAGGTGGCGTCTACGAGCAGTACTTC. The J gene is TRBJ2-7, the V gene TRBV6-1; D possibly corresponds to TRBD1 (6 bases). Germline V gene lookup returns CDR1 MNHNS and CDR2 SASEGT. V was trimmed by 0 bases and J by 3 bases, leaving 18 bases between them. The CDR3 runs to 17 residues.

Only a few counts were recorded for this clone. The genes are TRBV15 and TRBJ2-2; D call uncertain. The CDR3 is made up of 17 amino acids. With 1 base removed from V and 2 bases from J, the gap between germline ends came to 14 bases. Germline CDR1 LNHNV, CDR2 YYDKDF (reference sequence). This CDR3 is CATSRGSGYLNTGELFF. The DNA for the CDR3 is TGTGCCACCAGCAGAGGAAGTGGCTACCTAAACACCGGGGAGCTGTTTTTT.

The chain links TRBV20-1 to TRBJ2-5; D not resolved. The V end lost 5 bases, the J end lost 3 bases, and 4 bases lay between the germline ends. The CDR3 length is 10 residues. The germline gives CDR1 DFQATT, CDR2 SNEGSKA (reference sequence). In DNA form, the CDR3 reads TGCAGTGCTGTTGAAGAGACCCAGTACTTC. Amino acids: CSAVEETQYF.

This clone was seen many times. The rearrangement links TRBV30 to TRBJ1-1, with TRBD1 as a possible D gene (6 bases). Germline CDR1 and CDR2: GTSNPN and SVGIG (reference sequence). The germline V and J ends were trimmed by 0 bases and 8 bases, with 13 bases remaining between them. CDR3 size: 13 residues. CDR3 nucleotide sequence: TGTGCCTGGAGTGTATCCGGGGGGCAAGAAGCTTTCTTT. Translating gives CAWSVSGGQEAFF.

This clone was seen only a few times. The rearrangement joins TRBV7-8 to TRBJ1-1; D gene uncertain. This CDR3 is built from 12 residues. CDR1 and CDR2 (germline): SGHVS, FQNEAQ. V lost 5 bases to trimming and J lost 2 bases, with 6 bases between them. This chain's CDR3 is CASSVTNTEAFF. The CDR3 DNA reads TGTGCCAGCAGCGTGACTAACACTGAAGCTTTCTTT.

The chain has TRBV6-1 and TRBJ2-3; 9 bases align to TRBD1. V shed 7 bases, J shed 4 bases, and the junction held 6 bases outside the gene matches. Looked up from germline, CDR1 is MNHNS and CDR2 is SASEGT. The CDR3 covers 14 residues. Here the CDR3 reads CASTGTGRADTQYF. CDR3 bases: TGTGCCAGCACCGGGACAGGGAGGGCAGATACGCAGTATTTT.

This clone was counted only a few times. The rearrangement joins TRBV14 to TRBJ2-3, with 11 bases fitting TRBD2. Looked up from germline, CDR1 is SGHDN and CDR2 is FVKESK. This CDR3 has 17 residues. V lost 3 bases and J lost 4; bases outside the gene matches: 9. For the CDR3, the DNA is TGTGCCAGCAGCCATGGTTATCTAGCGGGGGGACCAGATACGCAGTATTTT. Residues: CASSHGYLAGGPDTQYF.

This clone was detected a few times. The chain links TRBV4-1 to TRBJ1-2, with unresolved D. In germline, CDR1 is MGHRA, CDR2 YSYEKL. The CDR3 covers 15 residues. V gave up 4 bases and J gave up 9 bases, with 21 bases separating them. The CDR3 here is CASSLQESSRSSYTF. In nucleotides, the CDR3 is TGCGCCAGCAGCCTCCAGGAGTCGTCCCGGTCGAGCTACACCTTC.

V gene TRBV7-9 combines with J gene TRBJ1-6; D gene ambiguous. The CDR3 length is 13 residues. Deletions cut 5 bases from V and 8 bases from J, with 10 bases between. Germline CDR1 is SEHNR and CDR2 is FQNEAQ (reference sequence). CDR3 sequence reads: CASSSIPDSPLHF. CDR3 nucleotide sequence: TGTGCCAGCAGCAGTATACCCGATTCACCCCTCCACTTT.

The rearrangement uses TRBV4-1 and TRBJ2-5; D is possibly TRBD1 (6 bases). Germline CDR1 reads MGHRA; CDR2 reads YSYEKL. V was pared by 8 bases and J by 5 bases, with 15 bases between. The CDR3 consists of 13 residues. As DNA, the CDR3 is TGCGCCAGCGGAAAGGCAGGGGCTGAGACCCAGTACTTC. This sequence encodes CASGKAGAETQYF.

The chain combines TRBV28 with TRBJ2-6; D unresolved. The length of the CDR3 is 15 residues. Germline V CDR1 and CDR2: MDHEN, SYDVKM. The germline V and J ends were trimmed by 3 bases and 1 base, with 7 bases remaining between them. The CDR3 DNA is TGTGCCAGCAGTTTGTGGGCGTCTGGGGCCAACGTCCTGACTTTC. Protein: CASSLWASGANVLTF.

This clone was detected a few times. The J gene is TRBJ2-3, the V gene TRBV6-4, with 11 bases aligning to TRBD2. Losses at the gene ends were 6 bases for V and 0 bases for J; bases not matched to a gene: 5. The length of the CDR3 is 16 residues. Germline V gives CDR1 MRHNA, CDR2 SNTAGT. CDR3 sequence (DNA): TGTGCCAGCAGCCGACTAGCGGGGCCGAGCACAGATACGCAGTATTTT. Protein sequence: CASSRLAGPSTDTQYF.

The chain recombines TRBV9 with TRBJ2-3; D is perhaps TRBD2 (6 bases). The CDR3 totals 15 residues. V gave up 0 bases and J gave up 0 bases, with 8 bases separating them. The V gene's germline CDR1 is SGDLS and CDR2 YYNGEE. This CDR3 is CASSVGRVSTDTQYF. CDR3 coding DNA: TGTGCCAGCAGCGTAGGGAGGGTTAGCACAGATACGCAGTATTTT.

This clone has only a few counts. This chain uses TRBV14 with TRBJ2-5; D uncertain. Germline-derived CDR1 and CDR2 are SGHDN and FVKESK. The CDR3 spans 12 residues. Trimming stripped 1 base from V and 4 bases from J, with 4 bases between. The CDR3 sequence is CASSQVVETQYF. CDR3 DNA sequence: TGTGCCAGCAGCCAAGTCGTAGAGACCCAGTACTTC.